This record looks at one TCR beta chain sequence and its context. The antigen remains unidentified. The CDR3 loop spans 13 amino acids. Trimming removed 6 bases from V and 3 bases from J; junction bases left unmatched: 3. CDR1 and CDR2 (germline): MNHNY, SVGAGI (reference sequence). TCRdb keeps only in-frame clones here, not all; method: immunoSEQ multiplex PCR. The table records about 89,000 clones, 85% to 95% of them present only once. The data originate from a study of OX40 agonist ivuxolimab in advanced cancers. Study overall: Patients were dosed intravenously with ivuxolimab at 0.01 to 10 mg/kg every 2 weeks. The group had a mean age of about 60 years, ranged from roughly 23 to 79, and was just under 85% male.

Study-level points and caveats: Among the lowest levels of clonal expansion were found in partial responders at 0.1-3.0 mg/kg.

The chain is built from TRBV6-6 and TRBJ1-1; TRBD1 matches at 8 bases. This receptor was taken from an adult with an advanced solid tumor such as melanoma, head and neck, liver or kidney cancer. Sequences were derived from CD4+ or CD8+ T cells sorted from blood, sampled in a trial of the OX40 agonist ivuxolimab. CDR3 loop: CASRDREDTEAFF. CDR3 DNA: TGTGCCAGCAGGGACAGGGAGGACACTGAAGCTTTCTTT.